This TCR beta chain was documented in a study of PD-1 blockade in classical Hodgkin lymphoma. Concerning this clone itself: The antigen is undetermined.

As for time point: cycle 4 day 1 (C4D1), after five to seven weeks of nivolumab. Relapse was seen in all patients after autologous stem cell transplantation, and brentuximab vedotin exposure was variable. Complete response, partial response or progressive disease made up the best responses. V shed 0 bases and J shed 3 bases, with 9 bases lying between them. Germline values: CDR1 SGHRS, CDR2 YFSETQ. This CDR3 spans 14 amino acids. General study results and limits: Repertoires differed for reasons still undefined, possibly disease activity or prior therapy.

TCRdb's table, derived via immunoSEQ multiplex PCR, lists solely in-frame clones and lacks some. This sample has approximately 39,000 clones; over 65% occur once, and the top ten carry roughly 9.8%. The chain is built from TRBV5-1 and TRBJ1-2; D perhaps matches TRBD1 (5 bases). The sample was peripheral blood mononuclear cells (PBMCs), taken before the fourth cycle of nivolumab. The receptor was derived from a human donor with classical Hodgkin lymphoma. For the CDR3, the DNA is TGCGCCAGCAGCTTGGCCGGGGGTGACTATGGCTACACCTTC. It codes for CASSLAGGDYGYTF.